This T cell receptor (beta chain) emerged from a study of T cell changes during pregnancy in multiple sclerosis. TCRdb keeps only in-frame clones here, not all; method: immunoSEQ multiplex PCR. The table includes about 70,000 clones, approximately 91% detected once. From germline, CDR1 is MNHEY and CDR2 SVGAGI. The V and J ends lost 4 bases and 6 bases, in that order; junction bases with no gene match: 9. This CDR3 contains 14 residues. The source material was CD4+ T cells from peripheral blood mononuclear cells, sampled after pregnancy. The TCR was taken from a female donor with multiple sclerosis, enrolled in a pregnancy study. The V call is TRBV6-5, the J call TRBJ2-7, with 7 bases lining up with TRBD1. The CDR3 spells CASSSDRVFGEQYF. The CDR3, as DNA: TGTGCCAGCAGTTCCGACAGGGTTTTTGGCGAGCAGTACTTC.